Included here is one T cell receptor beta chain sequence, with context. Germline CDR1 reads ENHRY; CDR2 reads SYGVKD. The CDR3 extends over 13 amino acids. Between the trimmed V and J ends, which lost 5 bases and 1 base, there was a span of 6 bases. This sample was taken from a study of T cells in Graves' hyperthyroidism and ophthalmopathy. Regions amplified from RNA transcripts were the TCR beta CDR3 regions. The primer set for the first-round RT-PCR of the TCR CDR3 was HTBI. MiXCR, run by TCRdb on the multiplex PCR reads, gives a single entry per CDR3 protein. The sample lists more than 350,000 distinct CDR3 sequences; about 15% were seen once.

This clonotype originated in a woman aged 30 to 39 with Graves' ophthalmopathy. The J gene is TRBJ2-1, the V gene TRBV10-3; D is unresolved. Sample: blood. The CDR3 reads CAISPSSYNEQFF. CDR3 coding DNA: TGTGCCATCAGTCCCTCGTCCTACAATGAGCAGTTCTTC.